This T cell receptor (beta chain) was recorded in a study of EBV T-cell therapy then PD-1 blockade in nasopharyngeal carcinoma. The CDR3 runs to 16 residues. The ends were cut back, 4 bases at V and 5 bases at J, with 15 bases in the middle. In germline, CDR1 is LNHDA, CDR2 SQIVND (reference sequence). With respect to this clone: The antigen remains unidentified.

Assay: immunoSEQ multiplex PCR; the TCRdb copy retains only in-frame clones and omits some. The sample yields about 22,000 clones, 82% seen once. Regarding treatment: AdE1-LMPpoly-expanded autologous EBV-specific T-cell therapy followed by anti-PD-1 nivolumab. This sequence originates from a man aged 35-49 years with nasopharyngeal carcinoma. V and J are TRBV19 and TRBJ1-6, with D unresolved. Specimen: CD8+ T cells from blood, collected at day -245 from a patient whose treatment included autologous EBV-specific T cells and nivolumab. CDR3 DNA: TGTGCCAGTAGTAAACCCTGGACGCCCCATAATTCACCCCTCCACTTT. Protein: CASSKPWTPHNSPLHF.